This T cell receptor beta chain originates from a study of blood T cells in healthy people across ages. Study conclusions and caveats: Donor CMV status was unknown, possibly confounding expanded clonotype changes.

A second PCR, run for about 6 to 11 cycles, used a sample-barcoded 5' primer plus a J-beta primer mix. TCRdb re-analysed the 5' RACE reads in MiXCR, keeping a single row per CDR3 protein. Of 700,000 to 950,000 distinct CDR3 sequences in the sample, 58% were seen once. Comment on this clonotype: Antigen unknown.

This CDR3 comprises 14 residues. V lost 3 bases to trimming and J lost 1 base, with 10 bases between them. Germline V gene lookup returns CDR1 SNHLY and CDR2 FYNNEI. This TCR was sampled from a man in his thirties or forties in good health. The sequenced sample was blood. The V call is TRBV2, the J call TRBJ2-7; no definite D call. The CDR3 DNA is TGTGCCAGCAGTGATGGTATCAATTCCTACGAGCAGTACTTC. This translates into CASSDGINSYEQYF.